The 12 T cell receptor beta chains below all came from one sample that was sequenced in a study of molecular identifiers for immune sequencing clone quantification. MiXCR was run by TCRdb on the PCR reads, yielding one entry per CDR3 protein. Counted here are 400,000 to 600,000 distinct CDR3 sequences, approximately 25% occurring once; the ten biggest clones make up about 0.75%. The sample taken for sequencing was naive CD8+ T cells from blood, with Jurkat cell RNA spiked in. Documented subset: FACS-sorted CD8+CD4-CCR7+CD45RA+ naive T cells. All receptors derive from a human donor in good health. Some libraries in this study had Jurkat cell RNA spiked in.

This clonotype was observed a few times. This sequence joins TRBV13 and TRBJ2-7, with a possible D match to TRBD1 (5 bases). The CDR3 is made up of 15 amino acids. Germline CDR1 PRHDT, CDR2 FYEKMQ (reference sequence). V lost 0 bases and J lost 3, with 12 bases in between. The CDR3 region is CASSLGGAARYEQYF. The CDR3 DNA reads TGTGCCAGCAGCTTAGGAGGGGCAGCCCGCTACGAGCAGTACTTC.

Comment on this clonotype: The conserved closing phenylalanine or tryptophan is absent in this CDR3, likely reflecting a read error. The rearrangement uses TRBV6-6 and TRBJ1-3; D ambiguous. The CDR3 spans 15 residues. Germline V gene data show CDR1 as MNHNY and CDR2 as SVGAGI (reference sequence). V lost 4 bases and J 1 base, leaving 11 bases between the germline ends. The CDR3: CASSSSGGSGNTIYY. As DNA, the CDR3 is TGTGCCAGCAGTTCAAGTGGAGGTTCTGGAAACACCATATATTAT.

A few counts support this clonotype. The chain uses TRBV12-3 or TRBV12-4 and TRBJ2-7; either TRBD1 or TRBD2 may supply D (5 bases each). V lost 5 bases to trimming and J lost 1 base, with 12 bases between them. The CDR3 covers 14 residues. The CDR3 bases are TGTGCCAGCAGTCCCTCGGGGACGTCCTACGAGCAGTACTTC. This translates into CASSPSGTSYEQYF.

This clonotype was counted a few times. The chain employs TRBV19 and TRBJ2-2; D possibly corresponds to TRBD2 (5 bases). Per germline, CDR1 LNHDA and CDR2 SQIVND (reference sequence). V lost 1 base and J lost 7, with 7 bases in between. The CDR3 totals 13 residues. CDR3 loop: CASSIGGLGELFF. The CDR3 region has the DNA TGTGCCAGTAGTATAGGAGGGCTCGGGGAGCTGTTTTTT.

This sequence joins TRBV6-2 or TRBV6-3 and TRBJ1-5; 9 bases line up with TRBD1. This CDR3 is 16 amino acids long. Losses at the gene ends were 5 bases for V and 5 bases for J; bases not matched to a gene: 10. CDR1 and CDR2 (germline): MNHEY, SVGEGT. CDR3 region: CASSSPGQGTDQPQHF. CDR3 sequence (DNA): TGTGCCAGCAGTAGCCCGGGACAGGGTACCGATCAGCCCCAGCATTTT.

Concerning this clonotype itself: A junction end diverges from the germline sequence, so it may reflect a read error. The chain carries TRBV4-3 and TRBJ1-1, with unresolved D. CDR1 is LGHNA, CDR2 YSLEER, per germline. The CDR3 runs 15 residues. In DNA, the CDR3 is TGCGCCAGCAGCCAAGAGGCCTTGGCACTACCCGAAGCTCTCTTT. Its translation is CASSQEALALPEALF.

Comments on this clonotype: A clone one base away is much larger, so this may be a read error. The rearrangement links TRBV28 to TRBJ2-7, with 9 bases matching TRBD1. The CDR3 has 14 residues. Trimming removed 6 bases from V and 2 bases from J; junction bases left unmatched: 5. Germline CDR1 reads MDHEN; CDR2 reads SYDVKM. Here the CDR3 reads CASRAGTGPYEQYF. CDR3 DNA: TGTGCCAGCAGGGCCGGGACAGGGCCCTACGAGCAGTACTTC.

The chain has TRBV15 and TRBJ1-1; 10 bases match TRBD1. The ends lost 4 bases at V and 4 bases at J; junction bases unmatched: 3. This CDR3 is built from 14 residues. Germline V gene sequence: CDR1 LNHNV, CDR2 YYDKDF (reference sequence). The CDR3: CATSTRTGGTEAFF. CDR3 nucleotides: TGTGCCACCAGCACCCGGACAGGGGGCACTGAAGCTTTCTTT.

This clonotype was counted between two and nine times. The chain has TRBV19 and TRBJ2-7, with TRBD1 as a possible D gene (6 bases). The CDR3 consists of 12 residues. Trimming removed 6 bases from V and 5 bases from J, with 11 bases in between. Germline CDR1 reads LNHDA; CDR2 reads SQIVND (reference sequence). The DNA of the CDR3 is TGTGCCAGTAGCCAGGGGCCCAACGAGCAGTACTTC. Translation: CASSQGPNEQYF. Full variable domain (remainder filled in from reference TRBV19 and TRBJ2-7): DGGITQSPKYLFRKEGQNVTLSCEQNLNHDAMYWYRQDPGQGLRLIYYSQIVNDFQKGDIAEGYSVSREKKESFPLTVTSAQKNPTAFYLCASSQGPNEQYFGPGTRLTVT.

The rearrangement uses TRBV27 and TRBJ2-3; TRBD2 agrees at 11 bases. The CDR3 consists of 16 residues. Losses at the gene ends were 7 bases for V and 3 bases for J; bases not matched to a gene: 9. CDR1 and CDR2 (germline): MNHEY, SMNVEV (reference sequence). As DNA, the CDR3 is TGTGCCAGCAACAACCTTCTAGCGGGAGGTACAGATACGCAGTATTTT. Translation gives CASNNLLAGGTDTQYF.

The rearrangement links TRBV9 to TRBJ2-3, with TRBD1 as a possible D gene (5 bases). CDR3 length: 16 residues. Germline V gene data show CDR1 as SGDLS and CDR2 as YYNGEE. The V end was cut by 7 bases, the J end by 0 bases, with 18 bases between. The CDR3 sequence is CASGAHDSLSTDTQYF. For the CDR3, the DNA is TGTGCCAGCGGCGCCCATGACAGCTTGAGCACAGATACGCAGTATTTT. The whole variable domain, filled in from reference TRBV9 and TRBJ2-3, reads DSGVTQTPKHLITATGQRVTLRCSPRSGDLSVYWYQQSLDQGLQFLIQYYNGEERAKGNILERFSAQQFPDLHSELNLSSLELGDSALYFCASGAHDSLSTDTQYFGPGTRLTVL.

CDR3 amino acids: CASSHPTDYMNTEAFF. The CDR3 coding sequence is TGTGCCAGCTCACACCCGACTGATTACATGAACACTGAAGCTTTCTTT. The chain links TRBV18 to TRBJ1-1, with D hard to call. The CDR3 is 16 residues long. Germline V gives CDR1 KGHSH, CDR2 LQKENI. V lost 4 bases, J lost 0 bases, and 15 bases lay in between. Full variable domain (missing parts from reference TRBV18 and TRBJ1-1): NAGVMQNPRHLVRRRGQEARLRCSPMKGHSHVYWYRQLPEEGLKFMVYLQKENIIDESGMPKERFSAEFPKEGPSILRIQQVVRGDSAAYFCASSHPTDYMNTEAFFGQGTRLTVV.